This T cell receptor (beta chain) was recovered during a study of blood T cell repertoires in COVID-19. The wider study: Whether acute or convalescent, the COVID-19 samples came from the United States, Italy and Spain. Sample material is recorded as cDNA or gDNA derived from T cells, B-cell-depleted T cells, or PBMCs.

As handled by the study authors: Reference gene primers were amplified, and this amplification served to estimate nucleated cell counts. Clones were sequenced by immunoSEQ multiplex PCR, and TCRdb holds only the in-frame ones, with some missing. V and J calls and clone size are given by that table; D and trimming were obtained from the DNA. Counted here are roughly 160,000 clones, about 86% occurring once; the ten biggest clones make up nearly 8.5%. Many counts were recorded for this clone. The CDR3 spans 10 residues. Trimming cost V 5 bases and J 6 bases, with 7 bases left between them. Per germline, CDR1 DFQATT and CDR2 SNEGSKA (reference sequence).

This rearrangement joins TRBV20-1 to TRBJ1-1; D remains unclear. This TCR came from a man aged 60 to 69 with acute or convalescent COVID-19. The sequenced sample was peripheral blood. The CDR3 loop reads CSARLSEAFF. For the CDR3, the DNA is TGCAGTGCTCGACTCTCTGAAGCTTTCTTT.